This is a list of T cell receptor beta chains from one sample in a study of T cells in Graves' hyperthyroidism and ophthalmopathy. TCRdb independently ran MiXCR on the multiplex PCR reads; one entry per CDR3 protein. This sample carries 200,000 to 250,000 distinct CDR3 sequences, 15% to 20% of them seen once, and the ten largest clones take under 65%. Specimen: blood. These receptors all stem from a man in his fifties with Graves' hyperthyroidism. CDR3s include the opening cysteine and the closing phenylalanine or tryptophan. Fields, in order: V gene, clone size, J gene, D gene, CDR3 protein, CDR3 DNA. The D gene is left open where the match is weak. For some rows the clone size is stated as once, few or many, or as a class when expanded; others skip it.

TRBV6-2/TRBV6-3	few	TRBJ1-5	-	CASSPTSYRLPRQPQHF	TGTGCCAGCAGCCCGACATCCTACAGGCTCCCCCGTCAGCCCCAGCATTTT
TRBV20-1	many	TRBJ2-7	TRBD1	CSARVGGRSYEQYF	TGCAGTGCTAGGGTAGGGGGCCGATCCTACGAGCAGTACTTC
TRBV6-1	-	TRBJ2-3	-	CASRPPKVSLTDTQYF	TGTGCCAGCAGGCCTCCCAAAGTTTCCCTCACAGATACGCAGTATTTT
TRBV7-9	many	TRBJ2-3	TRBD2	CASRHKLAGGINDTQYF	TGTGCCAGCAGGCACAAACTAGCGGGAGGTATTAATGATACGCAGTATTTT
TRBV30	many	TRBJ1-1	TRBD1	CAWSPLGGWTEAFF	TGTGCCTGGAGCCCGTTAGGGGGCTGGACTGAAGCTTTCTTT
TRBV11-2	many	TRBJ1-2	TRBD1	CASSPRDRAYGYTF	TGTGCCAGCAGCCCCCGGGACAGGGCCTATGGCTACACCTTC
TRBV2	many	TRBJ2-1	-	CASSEKGQFF	TGTGCCAGCAGTGAAAAGGGGCAGTTCTTC
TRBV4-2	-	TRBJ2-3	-	CASSHSRQSSDTQYF	TGTGCCAGCAGCCACTCTAGACAATCATCGGATACGCAGTATTTT
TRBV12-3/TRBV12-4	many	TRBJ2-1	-	CASSLTMAYNEQFF	TGTGCCAGCAGTTTAACTATGGCCTACAATGAGCAGTTCTTC
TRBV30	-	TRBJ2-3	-	CAWRRIVGPDTQYF	TGTGCCTGGAGGAGGATCGTTGGGCCTGATACGCAGTATTTT
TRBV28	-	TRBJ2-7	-	CASSQTDVDSYEQYF	TGTGCCAGCAGCCAGACGGATGTCGACTCCTACGAGCAGTACTTC
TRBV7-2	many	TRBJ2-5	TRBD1	CASSPTGSAETQYF	TGTGCCAGCAGCCCGACAGGGTCCGCAGAGACCCAGTACTTC
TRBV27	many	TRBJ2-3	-	CASSLRLARPSFTDTQYF	TGTGCCAGCAGTTTACGGCTAGCGCGACCCTCCTTCACAGATACGCAGTATTTT
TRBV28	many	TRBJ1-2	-	CASSFRVGGYTF	TGTGCCAGCAGTTTCAGGGTGGGCGGCTACACCTTC
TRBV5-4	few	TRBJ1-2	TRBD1	CASSAKTGVGNYGYTF	TGTGCCAGCAGCGCCAAGACAGGGGTCGGAAACTATGGCTACACCTTC
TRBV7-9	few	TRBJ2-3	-	CASSLGAGVYTDTQYF	TGTGCCAGCTCCCTAGGGGCAGGAGTCTACACAGATACGCAGTATTTT
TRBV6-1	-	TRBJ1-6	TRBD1	CASIPWTGENSPLHF	TGTGCCAGCATTCCTTGGACAGGGGAAAATTCACCCCTCCACTTT
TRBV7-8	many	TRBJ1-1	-	CASSLGGAGTEAFF	TGTGCCAGCAGCTTAGGGGGCGCGGGGACTGAAGCTTTCTTT
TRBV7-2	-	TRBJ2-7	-	CASSYQQGASDGAYEQYF	TGTGCCAGCAGCTACCAACAGGGTGCCAGCGACGGGGCCTACGAGCAGTACTTC
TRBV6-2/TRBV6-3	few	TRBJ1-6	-	CASSYSMGGSSYNSPLHF	TGTGCCAGCAGTTACTCGATGGGGGGGAGCTCCTATAATTCACCCCTCCACTTT
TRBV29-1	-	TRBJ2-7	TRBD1	CSAIAGTGYEQYF	TGCAGCGCAATAGCCGGGACAGGGTACGAGCAGTACTTC
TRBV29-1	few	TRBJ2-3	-	CSVVPSGSSTDTQYF	TGCAGCGTTGTCCCTTCCGGGAGTTCCACAGATACGCAGTATTTT
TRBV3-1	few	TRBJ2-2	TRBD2	CASSGTSGTRELFF	TGTGCCAGCAGTGGGACTAGCGGGACCCGGGAGCTGTTTTTT
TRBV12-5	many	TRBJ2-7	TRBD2	CASAMAGVAGHYEQYF	TGTGCTAGTGCCATGGCAGGGGTAGCGGGGCATTACGAGCAGTACTTC
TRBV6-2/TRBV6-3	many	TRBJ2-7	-	CASRVNLRAEQYF	TGTGCCAGCAGGGTAAATCTGAGGGCCGAGCAGTACTTC
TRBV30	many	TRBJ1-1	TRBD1	CAWSEQGEAEAFF	TGTGCCTGGAGTGAACAGGGGGAGGCTGAAGCTTTCTTT
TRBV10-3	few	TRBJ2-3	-	CAISETGNTDTQYF	TGTGCCATCAGTGAGACAGGGAACACAGATACGCAGTATTTT
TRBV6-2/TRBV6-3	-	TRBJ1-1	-	CASSYSRGSEAFF	TGTGCCAGCAGTTACTCGAGGGGGTCTGAAGCTTTCTTT